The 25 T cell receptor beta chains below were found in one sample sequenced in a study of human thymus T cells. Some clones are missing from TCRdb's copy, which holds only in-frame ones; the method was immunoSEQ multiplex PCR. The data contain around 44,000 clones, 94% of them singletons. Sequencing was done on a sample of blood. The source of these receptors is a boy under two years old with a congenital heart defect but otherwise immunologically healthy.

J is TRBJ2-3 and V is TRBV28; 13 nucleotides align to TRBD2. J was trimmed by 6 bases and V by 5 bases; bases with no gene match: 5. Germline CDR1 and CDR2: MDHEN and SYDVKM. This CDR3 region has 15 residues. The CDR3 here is CASSALAGGLDTQYF. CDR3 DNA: TGTGCCAGCAGTGCACTAGCGGGGGGGCTGGATACGCAGTATTTT. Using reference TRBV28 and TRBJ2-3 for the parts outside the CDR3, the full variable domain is DVKVTQSSRYLVKRTGEKVFLECVQDMDHENMFWYRQDPGLGLRLIYFSYDVKMKEKGDIPEGYSVSREKKERFSLILESASTNQTSMYLCASSALAGGLDTQYFGPGTRLTVL.

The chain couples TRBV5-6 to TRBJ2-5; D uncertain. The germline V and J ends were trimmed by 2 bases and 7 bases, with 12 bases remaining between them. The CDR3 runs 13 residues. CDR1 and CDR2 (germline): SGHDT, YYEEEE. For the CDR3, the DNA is TGTGCCAGCAGCTTTCGGAAGTCTCGGACCCAGTACTTC. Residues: CASSFRKSRTQYF.

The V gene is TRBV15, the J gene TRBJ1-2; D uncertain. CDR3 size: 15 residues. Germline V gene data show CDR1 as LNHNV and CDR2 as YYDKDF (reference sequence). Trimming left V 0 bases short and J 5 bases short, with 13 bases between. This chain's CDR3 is CATSRDKLFVYGYTF. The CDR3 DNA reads TGTGCCACCAGCAGAGATAAACTCTTCGTTTATGGCTACACCTTC.

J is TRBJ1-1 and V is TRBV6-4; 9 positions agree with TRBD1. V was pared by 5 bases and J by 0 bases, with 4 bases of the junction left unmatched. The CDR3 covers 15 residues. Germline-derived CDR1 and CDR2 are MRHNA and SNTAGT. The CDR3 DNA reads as TGTGCCAGCAGTAAACAGGGGGCGATGAACACTGAAGCTTTCTTT. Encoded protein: CASSKQGAMNTEAFF.

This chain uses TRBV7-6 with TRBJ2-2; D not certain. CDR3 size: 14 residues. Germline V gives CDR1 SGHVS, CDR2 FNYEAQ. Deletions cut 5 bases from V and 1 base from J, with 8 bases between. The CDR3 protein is CASSPLQNTGELFF. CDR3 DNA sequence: TGTGCCAGCAGCCCTTTACAGAACACCGGGGAGCTGTTTTTT.

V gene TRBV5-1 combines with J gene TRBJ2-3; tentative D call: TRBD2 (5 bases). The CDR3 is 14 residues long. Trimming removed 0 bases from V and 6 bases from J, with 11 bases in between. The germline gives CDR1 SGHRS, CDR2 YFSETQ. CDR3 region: CASSLGTRVDTQYF. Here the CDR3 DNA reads TGCGCCAGCAGCTTGGGCACTAGGGTCGATACGCAGTATTTT.

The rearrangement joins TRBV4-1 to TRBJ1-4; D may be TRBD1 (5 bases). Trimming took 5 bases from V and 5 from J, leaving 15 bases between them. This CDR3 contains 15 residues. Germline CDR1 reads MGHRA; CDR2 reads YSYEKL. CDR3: CASSVRQSENEKLFF. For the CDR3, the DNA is TGCGCCAGCAGCGTCCGACAGAGTGAGAATGAAAAACTGTTTTTT.

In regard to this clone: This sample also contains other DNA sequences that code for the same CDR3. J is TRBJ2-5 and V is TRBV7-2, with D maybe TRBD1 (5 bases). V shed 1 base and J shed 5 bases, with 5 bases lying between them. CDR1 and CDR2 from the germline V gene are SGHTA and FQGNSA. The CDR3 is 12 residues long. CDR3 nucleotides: TGTGCCAGCAGCTTAGACAGGGAGACCCAGTACTTC. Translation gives CASSLDRETQYF.

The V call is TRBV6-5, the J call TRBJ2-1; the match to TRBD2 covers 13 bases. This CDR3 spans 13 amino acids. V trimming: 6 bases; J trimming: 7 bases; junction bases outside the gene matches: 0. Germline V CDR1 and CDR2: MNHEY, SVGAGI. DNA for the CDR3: TGTGCCAGCAGGACTAGCGGGGGGAATGAGCAGTTCTTC. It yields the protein CASRTSGGNEQFF.

The CDR3 region has the DNA TGTGCCAGCAGTTCGACAGGGCGCGGAGATACGCAGTATTTT. This gives the protein CASSSTGRGDTQYF. The chain uses TRBV28 and TRBJ2-3; 7 nucleotides line up with TRBD1. There are 14 residues in the CDR3. V was clipped by 4 bases and J by 5 bases; unmatched bases: 6. Germline loops: CDR1 MDHEN, CDR2 SYDVKM.

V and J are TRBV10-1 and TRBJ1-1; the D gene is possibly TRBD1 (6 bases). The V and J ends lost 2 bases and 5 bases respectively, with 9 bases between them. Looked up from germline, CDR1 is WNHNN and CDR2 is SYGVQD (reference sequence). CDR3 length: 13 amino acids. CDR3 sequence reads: CASSERGRTEAFF. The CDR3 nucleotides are TGCGCCAGCAGTGAGAGGGGGAGGACTGAAGCTTTCTTT.

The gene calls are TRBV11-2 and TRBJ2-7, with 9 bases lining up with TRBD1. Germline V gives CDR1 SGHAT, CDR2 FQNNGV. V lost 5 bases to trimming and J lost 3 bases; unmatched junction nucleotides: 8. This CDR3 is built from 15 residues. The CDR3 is CASSAAGTGLYEQYF. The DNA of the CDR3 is TGTGCCAGCAGCGCGGCCGGGACAGGGCTCTACGAGCAGTACTTC.

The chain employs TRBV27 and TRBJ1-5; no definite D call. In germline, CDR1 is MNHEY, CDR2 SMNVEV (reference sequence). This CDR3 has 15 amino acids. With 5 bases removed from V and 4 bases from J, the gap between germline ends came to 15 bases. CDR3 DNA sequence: TGTGCCAGCAGTCTGCCGGACCGCGGAAATCAGCCCCAGCATTTT. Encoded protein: CASSLPDRGNQPQHF.

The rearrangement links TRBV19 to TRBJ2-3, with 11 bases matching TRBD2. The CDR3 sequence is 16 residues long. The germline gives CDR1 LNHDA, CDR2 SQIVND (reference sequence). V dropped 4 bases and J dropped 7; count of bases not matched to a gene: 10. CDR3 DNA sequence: TGTGCCAGTAGTAGGACTAGCGGGCCCCTAGGAAATACGCAGTATTTT. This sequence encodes CASSRTSGPLGNTQYF.

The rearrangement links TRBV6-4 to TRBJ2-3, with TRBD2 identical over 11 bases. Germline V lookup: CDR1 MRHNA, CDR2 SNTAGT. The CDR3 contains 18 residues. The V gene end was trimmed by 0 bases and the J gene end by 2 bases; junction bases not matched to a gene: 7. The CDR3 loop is CASSDSIAGGYHTDTQYF. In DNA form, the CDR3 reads TGTGCCAGCAGTGACTCGATAGCGGGGGGGTATCACACAGATACGCAGTATTTT.

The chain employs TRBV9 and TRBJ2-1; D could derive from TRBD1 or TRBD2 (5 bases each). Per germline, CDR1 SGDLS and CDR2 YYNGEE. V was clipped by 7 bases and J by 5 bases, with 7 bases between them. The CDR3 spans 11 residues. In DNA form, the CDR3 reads TGTGCCAGCGGGGGTAACAATGAGCAGTTCTTC. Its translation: CASGGNNEQFF.

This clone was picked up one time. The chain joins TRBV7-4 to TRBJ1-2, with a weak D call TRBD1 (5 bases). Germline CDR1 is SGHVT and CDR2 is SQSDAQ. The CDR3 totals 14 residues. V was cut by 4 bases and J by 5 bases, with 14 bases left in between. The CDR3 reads CASSYQGVGYGYTF. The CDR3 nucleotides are TGTGCCAGCAGCTACCAGGGCGTAGGGTATGGCTACACCTTC.

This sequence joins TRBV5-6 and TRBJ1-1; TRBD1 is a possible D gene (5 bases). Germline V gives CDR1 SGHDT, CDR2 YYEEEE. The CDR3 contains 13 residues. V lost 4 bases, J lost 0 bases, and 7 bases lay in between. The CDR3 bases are TGTGCCAGCAGCGGGACTCTGAACACTGAAGCTTTCTTT. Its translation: CASSGTLNTEAFF.

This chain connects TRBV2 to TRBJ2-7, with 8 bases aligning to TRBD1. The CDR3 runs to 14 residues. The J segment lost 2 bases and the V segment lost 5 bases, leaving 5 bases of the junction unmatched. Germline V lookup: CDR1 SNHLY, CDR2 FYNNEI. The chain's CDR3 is CASSSQGAPYEQYF. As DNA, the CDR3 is TGTGCCAGCAGTTCCCAGGGGGCCCCCTACGAGCAGTACTTC.

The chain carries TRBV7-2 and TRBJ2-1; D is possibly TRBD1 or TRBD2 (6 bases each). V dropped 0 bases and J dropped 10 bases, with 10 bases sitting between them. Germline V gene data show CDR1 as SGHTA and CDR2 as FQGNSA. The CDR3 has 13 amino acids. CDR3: CASSLAGGQEQFF. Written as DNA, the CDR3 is TGTGCCAGCAGCTTAGCGGGGGGCCAGGAGCAGTTCTTC.

The CDR3 here is CASSESVGVTEAFF. Here the CDR3 DNA reads TGCGCCAGCAGTGAGTCGGTAGGGGTCACTGAAGCTTTCTTT. V and J are TRBV10-2 and TRBJ1-1, with D possibly being TRBD1 (5 bases). V gave up 0 bases and J gave up 4 bases, with 9 bases separating them. Germline V CDR1 and CDR2: WSHSY, SAAADI. The CDR3 spans 14 residues.

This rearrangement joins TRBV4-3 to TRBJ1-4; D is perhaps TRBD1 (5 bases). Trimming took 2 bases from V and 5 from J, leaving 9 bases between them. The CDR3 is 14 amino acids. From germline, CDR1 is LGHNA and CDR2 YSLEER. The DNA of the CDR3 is TGCGCCAGCAGCCAATGGGACGGGAATGAAAAACTGTTTTTT. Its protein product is CASSQWDGNEKLFF.

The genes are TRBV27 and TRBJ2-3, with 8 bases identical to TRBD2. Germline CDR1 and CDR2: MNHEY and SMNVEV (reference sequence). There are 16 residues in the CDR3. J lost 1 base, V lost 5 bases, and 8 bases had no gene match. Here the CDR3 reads CASSRPPGGGTDTQYF. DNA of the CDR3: TGTGCCAGCAGTCGCCCACCCGGGGGGGGCACAGATACGCAGTATTTT.

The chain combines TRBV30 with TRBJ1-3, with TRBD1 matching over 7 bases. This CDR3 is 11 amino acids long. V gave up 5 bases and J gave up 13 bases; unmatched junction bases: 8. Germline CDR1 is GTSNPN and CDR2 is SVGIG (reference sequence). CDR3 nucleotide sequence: TGTGCCTGGGGCCGCCGGGACAGTATATATTTT. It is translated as CAWGRRDSIYF.

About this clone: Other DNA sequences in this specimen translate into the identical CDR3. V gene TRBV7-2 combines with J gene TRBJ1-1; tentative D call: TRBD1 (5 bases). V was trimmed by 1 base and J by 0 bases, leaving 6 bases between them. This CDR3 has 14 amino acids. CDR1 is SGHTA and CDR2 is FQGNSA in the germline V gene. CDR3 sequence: CASSLGGLNTEAFF. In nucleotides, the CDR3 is TGTGCCAGCAGCTTAGGGGGGTTGAACACTGAAGCTTTCTTT.